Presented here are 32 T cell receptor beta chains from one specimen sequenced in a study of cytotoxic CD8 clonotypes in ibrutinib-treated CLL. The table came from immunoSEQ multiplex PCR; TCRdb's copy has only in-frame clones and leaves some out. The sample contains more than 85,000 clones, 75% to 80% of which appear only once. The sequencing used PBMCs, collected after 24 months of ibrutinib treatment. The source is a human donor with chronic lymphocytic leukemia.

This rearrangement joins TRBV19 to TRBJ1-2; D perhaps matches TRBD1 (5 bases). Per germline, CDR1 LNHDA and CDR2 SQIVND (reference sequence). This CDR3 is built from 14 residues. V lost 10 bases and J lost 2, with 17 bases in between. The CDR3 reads CATSGGVANYGYTF. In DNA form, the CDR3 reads TGTGCCACCTCGGGAGGGGTAGCCAACTATGGCTACACCTTC.

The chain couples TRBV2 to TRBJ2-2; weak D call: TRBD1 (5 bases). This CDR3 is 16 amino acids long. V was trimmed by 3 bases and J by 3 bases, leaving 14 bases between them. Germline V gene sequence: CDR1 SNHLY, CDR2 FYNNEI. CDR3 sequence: CASSDRTSAYTGELFF. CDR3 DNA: TGTGCCAGCAGTGACCGGACATCGGCTTACACCGGGGAGCTGTTTTTT.

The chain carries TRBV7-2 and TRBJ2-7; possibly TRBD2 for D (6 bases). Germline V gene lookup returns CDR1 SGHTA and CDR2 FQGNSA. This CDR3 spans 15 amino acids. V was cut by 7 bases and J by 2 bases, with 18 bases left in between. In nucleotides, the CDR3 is TGTGCCAGCAAACCTACCCGGGACTCTGCCTACGAGCAGTACTTC. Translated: CASKPTRDSAYEQYF. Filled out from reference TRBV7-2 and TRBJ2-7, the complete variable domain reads GAGVSQSPSNKVTEKGKDVELRCDPISGHTALYWYRQSLGQGLEFLIYFQGNSAPDKSGLPSDRFSAERTGGSVSTLTIQRTQQEDSAVYLCASKPTRDSAYEQYFGPGTRLTVT.

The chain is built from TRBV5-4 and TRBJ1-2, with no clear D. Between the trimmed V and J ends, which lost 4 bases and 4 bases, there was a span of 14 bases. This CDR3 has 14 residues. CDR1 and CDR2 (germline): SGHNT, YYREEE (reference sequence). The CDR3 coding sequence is TGTGCCAGCAGCCCGGACCAGGAGTCCTATGGCTACACCTTC. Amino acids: CASSPDQESYGYTF.

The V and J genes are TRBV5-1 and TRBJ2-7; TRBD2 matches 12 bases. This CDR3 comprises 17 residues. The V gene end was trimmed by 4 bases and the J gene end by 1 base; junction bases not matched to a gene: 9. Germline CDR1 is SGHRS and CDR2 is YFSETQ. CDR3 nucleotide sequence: TGCGCCAGCAGCCCCCTGACTAGCGGGAGAGGGTCCTACGAGCAGTACTTC. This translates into CASSPLTSGRGSYEQYF.

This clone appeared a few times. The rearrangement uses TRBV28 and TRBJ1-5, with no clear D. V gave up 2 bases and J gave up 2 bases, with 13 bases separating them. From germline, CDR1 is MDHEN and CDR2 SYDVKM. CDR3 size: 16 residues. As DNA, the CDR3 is TGTGCCAGCAGTTTAATGCGGGGATTGGGCAATCAGCCCCAGCATTTT. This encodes CASSLMRGLGNQPQHF.

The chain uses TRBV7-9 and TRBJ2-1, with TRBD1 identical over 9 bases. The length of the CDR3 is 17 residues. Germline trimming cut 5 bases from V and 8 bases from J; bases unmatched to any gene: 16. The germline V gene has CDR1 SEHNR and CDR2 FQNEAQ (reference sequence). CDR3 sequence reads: CASSALTGTGFPDEQFF. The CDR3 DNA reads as TGTGCCAGCAGCGCGCTTACCGGGACAGGGTTTCCGGATGAGCAGTTCTTC.

The DNA for the CDR3 is TGTGCCTGGAGTAATAAGGGACTAGCGGGAGGGGAGCAGTACTTC. Translation: CAWSNKGLAGGEQYF. V usage is TRBV30 and J usage is TRBJ2-7; 16 bases fit TRBD2. V trimming: 2 bases; J trimming: 7 bases; junction bases outside the gene matches: 5. This CDR3 region has 15 residues. CDR1 is GTSNPN, CDR2 SVGIG, per germline (reference sequence).

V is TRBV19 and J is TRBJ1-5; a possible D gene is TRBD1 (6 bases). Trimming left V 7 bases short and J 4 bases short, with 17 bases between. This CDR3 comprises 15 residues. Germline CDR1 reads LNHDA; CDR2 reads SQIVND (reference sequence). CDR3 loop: CASKWGHHGNQPQHF. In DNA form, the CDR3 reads TGTGCCAGTAAATGGGGGCACCACGGGAATCAGCCCCAGCATTTT.

The CDR3 bases are TGCAGTGGGAAGGTGGGGACGAGGAAGTTCTTC. Its translation: CSGKVGTRKFF. The rearrangement links TRBV20-1 to TRBJ2-1; D may correspond to TRBD1 or TRBD2 (5 bases each). Deletions cut 7 bases from V and 14 bases from J, with 18 bases between. Germline loops: CDR1 DFQATT, CDR2 SNEGSKA (reference sequence). CDR3 size: 11 residues.

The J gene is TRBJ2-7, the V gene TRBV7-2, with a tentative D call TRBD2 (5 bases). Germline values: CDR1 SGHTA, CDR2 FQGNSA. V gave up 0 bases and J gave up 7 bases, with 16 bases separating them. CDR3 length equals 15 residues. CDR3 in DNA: TGTGCCAGCAGCTTAGCTTTTGCGGGTGCCTTAGAGCAGTACTTC. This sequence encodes CASSLAFAGALEQYF.

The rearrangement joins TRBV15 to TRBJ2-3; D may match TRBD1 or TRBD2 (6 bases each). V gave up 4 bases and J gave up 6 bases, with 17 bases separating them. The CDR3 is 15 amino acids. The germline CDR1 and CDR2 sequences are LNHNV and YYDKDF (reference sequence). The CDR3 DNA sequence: TGTGCCACCAGCAAGATGTGGGGGGCCGCGGATACGCAGTATTTT. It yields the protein CATSKMWGAADTQYF.

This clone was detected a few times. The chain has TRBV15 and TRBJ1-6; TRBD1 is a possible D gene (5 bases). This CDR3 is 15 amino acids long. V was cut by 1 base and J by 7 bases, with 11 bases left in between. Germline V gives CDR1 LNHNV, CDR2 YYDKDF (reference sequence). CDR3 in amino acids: CATSRGPGMNSPLHF. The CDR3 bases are TGTGCCACCAGCAGAGGGCCAGGGATGAATTCACCCCTCCACTTT.

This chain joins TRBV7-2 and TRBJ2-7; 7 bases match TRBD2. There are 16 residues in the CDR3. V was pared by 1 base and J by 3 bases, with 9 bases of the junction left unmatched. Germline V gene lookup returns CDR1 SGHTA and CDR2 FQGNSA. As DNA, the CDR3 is TGTGCCAGCAGCTTAGGGGGTGGCGGGGGAATCTACGAGCAGTACTTC. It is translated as CASSLGGGGGIYEQYF.

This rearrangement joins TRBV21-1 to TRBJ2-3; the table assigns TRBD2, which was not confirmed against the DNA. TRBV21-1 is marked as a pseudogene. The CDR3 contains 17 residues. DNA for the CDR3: TGTGCCAGCAGCAAGGATAGTACGGACCGTAGCGCAGATACGCAGTATTTT. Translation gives CASSKDSTDRSADTQYF.

CDR3 nucleotides: TGTGCCAGCAGCTCGGACGGAAGGGCAGATACGCAGTATTTT. Amino acids: CASSSDGRADTQYF. The chain combines TRBV5-4 with TRBJ2-3; no reliable D call. Trimming took off 3 bases at V and 4 bases at J, with 12 bases between the two ends. From germline, CDR1 is SGHNT and CDR2 YYREEE (reference sequence). The CDR3 has 14 amino acids.

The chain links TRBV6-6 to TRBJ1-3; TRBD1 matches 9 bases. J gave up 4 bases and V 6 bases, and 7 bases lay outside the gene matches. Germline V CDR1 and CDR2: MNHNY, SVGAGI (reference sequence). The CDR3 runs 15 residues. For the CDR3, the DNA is TGTGCCAGCAGCCCCGACAGGGGGGCGGGAAACACCATATATTTT. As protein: CASSPDRGAGNTIYF.

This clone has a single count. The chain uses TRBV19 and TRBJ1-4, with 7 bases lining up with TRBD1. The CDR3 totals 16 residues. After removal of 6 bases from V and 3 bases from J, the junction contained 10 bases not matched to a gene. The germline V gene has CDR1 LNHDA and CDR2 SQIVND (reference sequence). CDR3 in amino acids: CASRNLTGASNEKLFF. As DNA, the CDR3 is TGTGCCAGTAGAAACCTTACAGGGGCTTCTAATGAAAAACTGTTTTTT.

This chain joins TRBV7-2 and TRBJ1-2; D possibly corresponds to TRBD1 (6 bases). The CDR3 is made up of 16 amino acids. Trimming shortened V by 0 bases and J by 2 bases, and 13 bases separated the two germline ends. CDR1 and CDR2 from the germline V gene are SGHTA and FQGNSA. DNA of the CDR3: TGTGCCAGCAGCTTAGCGGCAGGGGCCAGCAACTATGGCTACACCTTC. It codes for CASSLAAGASNYGYTF.

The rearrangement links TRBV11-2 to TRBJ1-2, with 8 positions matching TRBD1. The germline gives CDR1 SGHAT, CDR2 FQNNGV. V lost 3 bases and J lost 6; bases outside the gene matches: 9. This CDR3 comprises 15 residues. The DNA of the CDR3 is TGTGCCAGCAGCTTTGGACAGGGAAGTACACATGGCTACACCTTC. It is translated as CASSFGQGSTHGYTF.

CDR3 nucleotides: TGTGCCAGCTCACTAAGCCGAGGGGCTCGTAACTATGGCTACACCTTC. This encodes CASSLSRGARNYGYTF. The V gene is TRBV18, the J gene TRBJ1-2; D might be TRBD1 (5 bases). The CDR3 length is 16 residues. V was clipped by 4 bases and J by 1 base, with 16 bases between them. The germline gives CDR1 KGHSH, CDR2 LQKENI.

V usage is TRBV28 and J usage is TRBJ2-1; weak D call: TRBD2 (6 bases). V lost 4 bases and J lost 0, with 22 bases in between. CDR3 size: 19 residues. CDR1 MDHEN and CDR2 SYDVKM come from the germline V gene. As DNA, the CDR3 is TGTGCCAGCAGTTCAGATCCCAGGCGTGGCGGGATCTCCTACAATGAGCAGTTCTTC. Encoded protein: CASSSDPRRGGISYNEQFF.

CDR3 DNA sequence: TGCGCCAGCAGCTTGGAGGGTACTGAGACCCAGTACTTC. Encoded protein: CASSLEGTETQYF. V is TRBV5-1 and J is TRBJ2-5; no clear D gene. This CDR3 has 13 amino acids. Trimming took off 0 bases at V and 5 bases at J, with 8 bases between the two ends. Germline CDR1 reads SGHRS; CDR2 reads YFSETQ. The variable domain in full, completed from reference TRBV5-1 and TRBJ2-5, reads KAGVTQTPRYLIKTRGQQVTLSCSPISGHRSVSWYQQTPGQGLQFLFEYFSETQRNKGNFPGRFSGRQFSNSRSEMNVSTLELGDSALYLCASSLEGTETQYFGPGTRLLVL.

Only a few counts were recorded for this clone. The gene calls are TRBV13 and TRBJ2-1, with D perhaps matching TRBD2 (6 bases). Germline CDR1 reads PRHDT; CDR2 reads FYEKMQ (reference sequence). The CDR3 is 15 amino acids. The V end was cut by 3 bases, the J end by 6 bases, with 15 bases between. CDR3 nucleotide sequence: TGTGCCAGCAGCTTCACCCATGGACTACCCAATGAGCAGTTCTTC. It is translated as CASSFTHGLPNEQFF.

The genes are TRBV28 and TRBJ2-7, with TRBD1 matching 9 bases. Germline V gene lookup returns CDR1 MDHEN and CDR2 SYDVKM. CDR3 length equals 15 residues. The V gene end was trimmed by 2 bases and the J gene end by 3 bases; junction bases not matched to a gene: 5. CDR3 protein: CASSLVGQGNYEQYF. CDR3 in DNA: TGTGCCAGCAGTTTAGTAGGACAGGGGAACTACGAGCAGTACTTC.

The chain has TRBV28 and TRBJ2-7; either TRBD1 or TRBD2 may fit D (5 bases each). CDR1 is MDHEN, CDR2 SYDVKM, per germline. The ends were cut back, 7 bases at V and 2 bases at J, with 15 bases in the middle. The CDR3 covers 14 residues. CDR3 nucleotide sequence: TGTGCCAGCACCTCCGGGACGGCAACCTACGAGCAGTACTTC. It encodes CASTSGTATYEQYF.

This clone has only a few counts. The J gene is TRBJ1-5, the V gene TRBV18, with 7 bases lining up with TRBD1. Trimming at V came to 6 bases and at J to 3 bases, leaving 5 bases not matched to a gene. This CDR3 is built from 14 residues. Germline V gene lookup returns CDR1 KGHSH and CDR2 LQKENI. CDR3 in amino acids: CASSRGQTNQPQHF. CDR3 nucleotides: TGTGCCAGCTCGAGGGGACAGACCAATCAGCCCCAGCATTTT.

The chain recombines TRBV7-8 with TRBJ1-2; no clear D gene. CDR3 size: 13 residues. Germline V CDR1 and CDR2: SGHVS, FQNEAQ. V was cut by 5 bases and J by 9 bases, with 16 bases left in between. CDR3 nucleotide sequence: TGTGCCAGCAGCCAATACGGTGGGGAAAGCTACACCTTC. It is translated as CASSQYGGESYTF.

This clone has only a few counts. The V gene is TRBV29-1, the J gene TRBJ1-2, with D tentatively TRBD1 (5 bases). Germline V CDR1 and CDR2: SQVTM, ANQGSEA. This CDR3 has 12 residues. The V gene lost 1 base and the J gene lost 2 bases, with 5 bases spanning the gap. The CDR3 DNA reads TGCAGCGTTGAAGCAGGGAACTATGGCTACACCTTC. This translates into CSVEAGNYGYTF.

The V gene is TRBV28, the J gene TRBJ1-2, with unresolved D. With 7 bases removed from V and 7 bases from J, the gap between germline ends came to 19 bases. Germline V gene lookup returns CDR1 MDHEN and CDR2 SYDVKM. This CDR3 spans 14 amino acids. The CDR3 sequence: CASIPGPRRGGYTF. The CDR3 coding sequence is TGTGCCAGCATCCCTGGGCCGCGCCGGGGTGGCTACACCTTC.

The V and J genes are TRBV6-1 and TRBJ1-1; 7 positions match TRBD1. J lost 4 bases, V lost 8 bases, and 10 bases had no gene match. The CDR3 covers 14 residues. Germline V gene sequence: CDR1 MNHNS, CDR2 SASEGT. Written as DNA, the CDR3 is TGTGCCAGCGTCGGAAGGGGGCTGGGCACTGAAGCTTTCTTT. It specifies CASVGRGLGTEAFF.

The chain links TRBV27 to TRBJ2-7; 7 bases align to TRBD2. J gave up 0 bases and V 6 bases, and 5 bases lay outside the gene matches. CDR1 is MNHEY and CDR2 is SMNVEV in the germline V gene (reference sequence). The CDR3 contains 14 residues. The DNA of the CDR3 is TGTGCCAGCAGCGGGCGGGGGACCTCCTACGAGCAGTACTTC. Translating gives CASSGRGTSYEQYF.